This TCR beta chain was identified during a study of T-cell memory formation after mild COVID-19. CDR3 length: 16 amino acids. Per germline, CDR1 SGHTA and CDR2 FQGTGA. V lost 4 bases, J lost 0 bases, and 3 bases stayed unmatched. About this clonotype itself: Its antigen is as yet unknown.

Study conclusions and caveats: While clones contracting from day 15 to 85 were balanced between CD4 and CD8, later expanders leaned CD4+. CD4+ clones that contracted lay mainly in CM and EM; CD8+ ones lay in EMRA. That cross-reactive memory joined was suggested by some responding clones appearing in pre-infection memory.

Constant-segment-primed 5'RACE gave TCR alpha and TCR beta cDNA libraries with sample barcodes and UMIs. TCRdb re-called the 5' RACE reads with MiXCR, one entry per CDR3 protein. The table records just over 300,000 distinct CDR3 sequences, just under 20% of them present only once. This clonotype originated in a man between 18 and 35 years old who had mild COVID-19 (a few samples of this study predate the infection). Cell type and time point are not known. Sequencing was performed on PBMCs or a T cell subset sorted from them (not recorded which). The chain is built from TRBV7-3 and TRBJ2-3; 11 nucleotides match TRBD1. CDR3: CASSSGQGASTDTQYF. CDR3 nucleotides: TGTGCCAGCAGCTCCGGACAGGGGGCGAGCACAGATACGCAGTATTTT.